A single sample gave rise to the 28 T cell receptor beta chains below, sequenced in a study of blood T cell repertoires in COVID-19. Using immunoSEQ multiplex PCR, the repertoire was profiled, and TCRdb retains in-frame clones only, with some absent. The sample has approximately 270,000 clones; roughly 84% are singletons. Sequencing input: peripheral blood. Receptor source: a person aged 65 to 79 with COVID-19, enrolled during active disease.

The J gene is TRBJ1-5, the V gene TRBV28, with 7 bases identical to TRBD1. Trimming cost V 5 bases and J 7 bases; bases outside gene matches: 5. The CDR3 length is 13 residues. The germline V gene encodes CDR1 MDHEN and CDR2 SYDVKM. CDR3 in amino acids: CASSRSGGQPQHF. CDR3 DNA: TGTGCCAGCAGTCGCTCAGGGGGGCAGCCCCAGCATTTT. Full variable domain (remainder filled in from reference TRBV28 and TRBJ1-5): DVKVTQSSRYLVKRTGEKVFLECVQDMDHENMFWYRQDPGLGLRLIYFSYDVKMKEKGDIPEGYSVSREKKERFSLILESASTNQTSMYLCASSRSGGQPQHFGDGTRLSIL.

The chain uses TRBV2 and TRBJ2-1; 10 nucleotides align to TRBD1. J gave up 8 bases and V 7 bases, and 5 bases lay outside the gene matches. This CDR3 comprises 13 residues. Germline V gene sequence: CDR1 SNHLY, CDR2 FYNNEI. Here the CDR3 reads CASIDRGRDEQFF. The CDR3 DNA reads TGTGCCAGCATCGACAGGGGGCGGGATGAGCAGTTCTTC.

The chain carries TRBV2 and TRBJ2-7, with TRBD2 matching over 7 bases. J gave up 5 bases and V 7 bases, and 11 bases lay outside the gene matches. Germline CDR1 reads SNHLY; CDR2 reads FYNNEI. The CDR3 has 14 residues. CDR3 sequence: CASTLGGSRNEQYF. The CDR3 DNA follows: TGTGCCAGCACTCTGGGGGGGTCAAGGAACGAGCAGTACTTC.

The chain recombines TRBV6-4 with TRBJ2-7, with TRBD1 matching 11 bases. The germline V gene has CDR1 MRHNA and CDR2 SNTAGT. This CDR3 spans 15 amino acids. V dropped 2 bases and J dropped 3; count of bases not matched to a gene: 3. CDR3 bases: TGTGCCAGCAGTGACGGACAGGGGGCCATCTACGAGCAGTACTTC. Protein sequence: CASSDGQGAIYEQYF.

Only one count was recorded for this clone. V is TRBV11-2 and J is TRBJ2-1, with TRBD2 as a possible D gene (6 bases). In germline, CDR1 is SGHAT, CDR2 FQNNGV. The ends were cut back, 4 bases at V and 7 bases at J, with 11 bases in the middle. The CDR3 runs to 13 residues. CDR3 sequence: CASSSWGENEQFF. The CDR3 DNA reads as TGTGCCAGCAGCTCTTGGGGGGAGAATGAGCAGTTCTTC. Using reference TRBV11-2 and TRBJ2-1 for the parts outside the CDR3, the full variable domain is EAGVAQSPRYKIIEKRQSVAFWCNPISGHATLYWYQQILGQGPKLLIQFQNNGVVDDSQLPKDRFSAERLKGVDSTLKIQPAKLEDSAVYLCASSSWGENEQFFGPGTRLTVL.

This chain connects TRBV15 to TRBJ1-6; the match to TRBD1 covers 8 bases. The CDR3 is 14 amino acids. With 6 bases clipped from V and 9 bases from J, the junction kept 7 bases outside the gene matches. Per germline, CDR1 LNHNV and CDR2 YYDKDF (reference sequence). CDR3 nucleotides: TGTGCCACCAGGAGGACAGGGACAGTTTCACCCCTCCACTTT. Amino acids: CATRRTGTVSPLHF.

The chain links TRBV9 to TRBJ2-7, with TRBD2 matching over 8 bases. CDR1 SGDLS and CDR2 YYNGEE come from the germline V gene. The junction had 20 bases not matched to a gene; V was cut back by 0 bases and J by 9 bases. The CDR3 extends over 18 amino acids. This CDR3 is CASSVEAGVSGGAAGQYF. The CDR3 region has the DNA TGTGCCAGCAGCGTAGAAGCGGGAGTGAGCGGGGGAGCTGCGGGGCAGTACTTC.

About this clone: Other DNA sequences from this sample encode an identical CDR3 as well. V usage is TRBV27 and J usage is TRBJ2-7, with D maybe TRBD2 (5 bases). The germline gives CDR1 MNHEY, CDR2 SMNVEV (reference sequence). V was shortened by 6 bases and J by 7 bases, with 10 bases between the two germline ends. The CDR3 extends over 11 amino acids. The DNA for the CDR3 is TGTGCCAGCAGCCTCGGCGGGGAGCAGTACTTC. This sequence encodes CASSLGGEQYF.

The gene calls are TRBV5-1 and TRBJ2-2; a weak D match, TRBD2 (5 bases). V lost 4 bases, J lost 0 bases, and 7 bases lay in between. Germline V gives CDR1 SGHRS, CDR2 YFSETQ. The length of the CDR3 is 14 residues. CDR3 loop: CASSMTTNTGELFF. CDR3 nucleotides: TGCGCCAGCAGCATGACTACGAACACCGGGGAGCTGTTTTTT. The whole variable domain, remainder taken from reference TRBV5-1 and TRBJ2-2, is KAGVTQTPRYLIKTRGQQVTLSCSPISGHRSVSWYQQTPGQGLQFLFEYFSETQRNKGNFPGRFSGRQFSNSRSEMNVSTLELGDSALYLCASSMTTNTGELFFGEGSRLTVL.

The chain uses TRBV5-1 and TRBJ2-1, with D perhaps TRBD1 (6 bases). The CDR3 contains 13 residues. The V gene lost 4 bases and the J gene lost 7 bases, with 12 bases spanning the gap. CDR1 and CDR2 (germline): SGHRS, YFSETQ. The CDR3 DNA is TGCGCCAGCAGCGTGGGGGCGACAAATGAGCAGTTCTTC. It specifies CASSVGATNEQFF.

The genes are TRBV19 and TRBJ2-7; possibly TRBD2 for D (6 bases). This CDR3 has 15 residues. CDR1 LNHDA and CDR2 SQIVND come from the germline V gene (reference sequence). The V end lost 6 bases, the J end lost 2 bases, and 17 bases lay between the germline ends. The CDR3 DNA reads as TGTGCCAGTAGCGCGGGATGGCCGGGACCCTACGAGCAGTACTTC. Amino acid sequence: CASSAGWPGPYEQYF.

The rearrangement links TRBV2 to TRBJ2-5; TRBD2 matches 7 bases. The length of the CDR3 is 14 residues. Germline values: CDR1 SNHLY, CDR2 FYNNEI. V lost 6 bases and J lost 5; bases outside the gene matches: 9. The CDR3 is CASRTRWGGETQYF. CDR3 in DNA: TGTGCCAGCAGGACAAGATGGGGAGGGGAGACCCAGTACTTC.

The chain joins TRBV7-3 to TRBJ2-5; D is possibly TRBD2 (6 bases). Trimming removed 6 bases at V and 4 bases at J, with 15 bases between. Germline loops: CDR1 SGHTA, CDR2 FQGTGA. The length of the CDR3 is 14 residues. The CDR3 sequence: CASSPVSGGETQYF. CDR3 in DNA: TGTGCCAGCAGTCCGGTTAGCGGAGGAGAGACCCAGTACTTC.

The J gene is TRBJ1-2, the V gene TRBV27; a possible D gene is TRBD1 (5 bases). Germline V lookup: CDR1 MNHEY, CDR2 SMNVEV (reference sequence). Deletions cut 2 bases from V and 5 bases from J, with 9 bases between. The CDR3 is 13 residues long. The CDR3 bases are TGTGCCAGCAGTTTAAGGAGGGGTTATGGCTACACCTTC. Amino acids: CASSLRRGYGYTF.

The rearrangement uses TRBV28 and TRBJ2-7; D is unresolved. The length of the CDR3 is 14 residues. From germline, CDR1 is MDHEN and CDR2 SYDVKM. V lost 1 base and J lost 3, with 10 bases in between. CDR3 nucleotide sequence: TGTGCCAGCAGTTTATCTGGCAGGCACTACGAGCAGTACTTC. Its translation is CASSLSGRHYEQYF.

The rearrangement links TRBV6-5 to TRBJ1-3, with D maybe TRBD1 (5 bases). The V end lost 2 bases, the J end lost 2 bases, and 10 bases lay between the germline ends. CDR3 length: 15 residues. Germline lookup yields CDR1 MNHEY and CDR2 SVGAGI. The CDR3, as DNA: TGTGCCAGCAGTTACAGCCAGGGTGCTGGAAACACCATATATTTT. Protein: CASSYSQGAGNTIYF.

The chain carries TRBV5-1 and TRBJ2-3; 11 nucleotides agree with TRBD1. Germline CDR1 and CDR2: SGHRS and YFSETQ. CDR3 size: 20 residues. V was pared by 3 bases and J by 0 bases, with 15 bases of the junction left unmatched. CDR3: CASSSDWTGGTLQSTDTQYF. The CDR3 DNA reads as TGCGCCAGCAGCTCGGATTGGACAGGGGGCACCTTACAAAGCACAGATACGCAGTATTTT.

This chain joins TRBV7-3 and TRBJ2-6; 9 bases fit TRBD1. The V segment lost 3 bases and the J segment 0 bases; nucleotides outside the gene matches: 6. The germline V gene encodes CDR1 SGHTA and CDR2 FQGTGA. This CDR3 has 18 residues. The DNA for the CDR3 is TGTGCCAGCAGCTTCCTTGGGACAGGGAGCTCTGGGGCCAACGTCCTGACTTTC. It is translated as CASSFLGTGSSGANVLTF.

The V gene is TRBV25-1, the J gene TRBJ1-4; D unresolved. From germline, CDR1 is MGHDK and CDR2 SYGVNS. Trimming shortened V by 1 base and J by 8 bases, and 8 bases separated the two germline ends. The CDR3 has 13 amino acids. CDR3 residues: CASSEFQVEKLFF. The CDR3 nucleotides are TGTGCCAGCAGTGAATTCCAGGTCGAAAAACTGTTTTTT.

J is TRBJ2-5 and V is TRBV12-5; no clear D gene. Germline V lookup: CDR1 LGHNT, CDR2 FRNRAP. V was clipped by 4 bases and J by 5 bases, with 11 bases between them. This CDR3 is 13 amino acids long. The CDR3 DNA sequence: TGTGCTAGTGGTTCACCCAATGGCGAGACCCAGTACTTC. It is translated as CASGSPNGETQYF.

The chain has TRBV2 and TRBJ2-7, with 10 bases that match TRBD1. The CDR3 is made up of 15 amino acids. J gave up 4 bases and V 0 bases, and 3 bases lay outside the gene matches. The V gene's germline CDR1 is SNHLY and CDR2 FYNNEI. CDR3 amino acids: CASSEATGQGYEQYF. The CDR3 region has the DNA TGTGCCAGCAGTGAAGCTACGGGACAGGGGTACGAGCAGTACTTC.

The chain employs TRBV7-2 and TRBJ2-3, with D tentatively TRBD2 (6 bases). Germline assignment: CDR1 SGHTA and CDR2 FQGNSA. Trimming took off 4 bases at V and 2 bases at J, with 16 bases between the two ends. The CDR3 sequence is 16 residues long. The CDR3 is CASSSGPGLITDTQYF. The CDR3 DNA follows: TGTGCCAGCAGCTCTGGCCCGGGACTCATCACAGATACGCAGTATTTT.

J is TRBJ1-3 and V is TRBV7-2; D is unresolved. Germline V gene data show CDR1 as SGHTA and CDR2 as FQGNSA. With 6 bases removed from V and 2 bases from J, the gap between germline ends came to 20 bases. CDR3 length: 17 residues. The DNA for the CDR3 is TGTGCCAGCAGTTTACAAGCAGTCCCGGGTACTGGAAACACCATATATTTT. The encoded protein is CASSLQAVPGTGNTIYF.

The gene calls are TRBV19 and TRBJ2-7; 8 nucleotides align to TRBD1. The V gene's germline CDR1 is LNHDA and CDR2 SQIVND (reference sequence). V shed 11 bases, J shed 4 bases, and the junction held 13 bases outside the gene matches. The CDR3 spans 14 residues. The CDR3 bases are TGTGCCGTCAGGGGGCCACCTGGGGCGTACGAGCAGTACTTC. It translates to CAVRGPPGAYEQYF.

V and J are TRBV19 and TRBJ2-1, with TRBD2 identical over 12 bases. Unmatched junction bases numbered 2, after V lost 1 base and J lost 10 bases. CDR1 and CDR2 from the germline V gene are LNHDA and SQIVND (reference sequence). The CDR3 length is 14 residues. For the CDR3, the DNA is TGTGCCAGTAGTATAGCCGGGACTAGCGGGGAGCAGTTCTTC. Translated, it gives CASSIAGTSGEQFF.

The genes are TRBV7-8 and TRBJ2-7, with 9 bases that match TRBD2. With 1 base clipped from V and 5 bases from J, the junction kept 9 bases outside the gene matches. The CDR3 runs 16 residues. Germline CDR1 and CDR2: SGHVS and FQNEAQ. In DNA form, the CDR3 reads TGTGCCAGCAGCTTAGTGATTGGCGGGAGGGCAGACGAGCAGTACTTC. Translated, it gives CASSLVIGGRADEQYF.

This rearrangement joins TRBV5-6 to TRBJ2-7, with a possible D match to TRBD2 (6 bases). V was trimmed by 0 bases and J by 2 bases, leaving 12 bases between them. Germline values: CDR1 SGHDT, CDR2 YYEEEE. This CDR3 contains 15 residues. CDR3 residues: CASSLGAGQAYEQYF. CDR3 in DNA: TGTGCCAGCAGCTTGGGTGCGGGGCAAGCCTACGAGCAGTACTTC. Using reference TRBV5-6 and TRBJ2-7 for the parts outside the CDR3, the full variable domain is DAGVTQSPTHLIKTRGQQVTLRCSPKSGHDTVSWYQQALGQGPQFIFQYYEEEERQRGNFPDRFSGHQFPNYSSELNVNALLLGDSALYLCASSLGAGQAYEQYFGPGTRLTVT.

The CDR3 DNA is TGTGCCAGCAGTACCCACGGGGGGGGCAATCAGCCCCAGCATTTT. This codes for CASSTHGGGNQPQHF. The J gene is TRBJ1-5, the V gene TRBV6-2 or TRBV6-3; a possible D gene is TRBD1 (5 bases). The V and J ends lost 5 bases and 2 bases respectively, with 13 bases between them. CDR1 and CDR2 from the germline V gene are MNHEY and SVGEGT. CDR3 size: 15 residues.